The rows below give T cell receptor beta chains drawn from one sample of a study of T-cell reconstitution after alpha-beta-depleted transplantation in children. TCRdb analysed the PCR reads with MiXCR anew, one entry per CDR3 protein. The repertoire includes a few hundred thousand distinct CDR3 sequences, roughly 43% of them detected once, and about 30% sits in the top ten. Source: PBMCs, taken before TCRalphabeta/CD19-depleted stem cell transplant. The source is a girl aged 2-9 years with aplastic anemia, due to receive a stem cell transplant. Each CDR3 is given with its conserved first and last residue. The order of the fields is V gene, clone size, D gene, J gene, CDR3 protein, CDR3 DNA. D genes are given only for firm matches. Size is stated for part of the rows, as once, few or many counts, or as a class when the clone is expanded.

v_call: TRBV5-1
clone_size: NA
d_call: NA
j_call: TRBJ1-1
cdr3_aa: CASRPGQRIQNTEAFF
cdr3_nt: TGCGCCAGCAGACCAGGACAGCGAATACAGAACACTGAAGCTTTCTTT

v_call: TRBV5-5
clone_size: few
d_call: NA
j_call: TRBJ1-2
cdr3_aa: CASSLSSPANYGYTF
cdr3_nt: TGTGCCAGCAGCTTGTCCAGCCCAGCTAACTATGGCTACACCTTC

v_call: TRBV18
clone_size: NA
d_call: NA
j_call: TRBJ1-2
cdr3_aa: CASSPGTDAYGYTF
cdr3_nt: TGTGCCAGCTCACCAGGGACTGACGCATATGGCTACACCTTC

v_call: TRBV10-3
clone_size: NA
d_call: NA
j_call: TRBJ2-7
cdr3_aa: CAIRGVDEQYF
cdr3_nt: TGTGCCATCAGAGGGGTGGACGAGCAGTACTTC

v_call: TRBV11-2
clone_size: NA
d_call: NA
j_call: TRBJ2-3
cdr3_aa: CASSAGRRADTQYF
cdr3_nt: TGTGCCAGCAGCGCAGGGAGACGGGCAGATACGCAGTATTTT

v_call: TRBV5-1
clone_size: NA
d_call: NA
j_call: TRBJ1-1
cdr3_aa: CASSLASRNTEAFF
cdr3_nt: TGCGCCAGCAGCTTGGCCTCTAGGAACACTGAAGCTTTCTTT

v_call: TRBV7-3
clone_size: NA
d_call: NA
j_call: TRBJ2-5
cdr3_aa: CASSLTGSSQETQYF
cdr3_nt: TGTGCCAGCAGCTTAACGGGGAGTTCCCAAGAGACCCAGTACTTC

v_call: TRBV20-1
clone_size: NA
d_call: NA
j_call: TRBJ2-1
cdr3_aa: CSAMVGSSYNEQFF
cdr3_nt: TGCAGTGCTATGGTCGGGAGCTCCTACAATGAGCAGTTCTTC

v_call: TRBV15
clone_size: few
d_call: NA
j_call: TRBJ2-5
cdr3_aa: CATSRGGTGTETQYF
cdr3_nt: TGTGCCACCAGCAGGGGGGGTACGGGCACGGAGACCCAGTACTTC

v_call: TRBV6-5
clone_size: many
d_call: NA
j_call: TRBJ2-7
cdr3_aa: CASSYLGGRLREQYF
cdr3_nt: TGTGCCAGCAGTTACCTGGGAGGCCGCTTGAGGGAGCAGTACTTC

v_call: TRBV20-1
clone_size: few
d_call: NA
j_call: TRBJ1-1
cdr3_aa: CSARLQGPPNTEAFF
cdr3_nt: TGCAGTGCTAGACTACAGGGACCGCCGAACACTGAAGCTTTCTTT

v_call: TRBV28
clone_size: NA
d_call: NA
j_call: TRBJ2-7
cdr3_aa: CASSLAQRTEYEQYF
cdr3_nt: TGTGCCAGCAGTTTAGCACAAAGGACAGAGTACGAGCAGTACTTC

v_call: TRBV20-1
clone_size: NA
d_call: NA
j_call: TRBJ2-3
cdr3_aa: CSASPGPPQMGQYF
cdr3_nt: TGCAGTGCTAGTCCGGGGCCCCCACAGATGGGGCAGTATTTT

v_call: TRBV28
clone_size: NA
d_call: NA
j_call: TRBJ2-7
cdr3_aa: CASSLDYSDNEQYF
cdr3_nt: TGTGCCAGCAGTCTCGACTACTCGGACAACGAGCAGTACTTC

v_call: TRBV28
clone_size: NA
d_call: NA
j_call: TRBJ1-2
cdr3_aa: CASSLFPGTGGGYTF
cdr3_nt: TGTGCCAGCAGTTTATTCCCTGGGACGGGCGGTGGCTACACCTTC

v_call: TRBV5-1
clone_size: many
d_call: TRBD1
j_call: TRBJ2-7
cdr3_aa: CASSSTGAPYEQYF
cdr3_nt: TGCGCCAGCAGCTCGACAGGGGCCCCCTACGAGCAGTACTTC

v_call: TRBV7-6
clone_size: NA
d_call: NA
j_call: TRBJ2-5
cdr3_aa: CASSLGELETQSF
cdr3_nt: TGTGCCAGCAGCTTAGGAGAGTTAGAGACCCAGTCCTTC

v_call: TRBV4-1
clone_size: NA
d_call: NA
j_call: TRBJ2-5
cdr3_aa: CASSLMTRPSETQYF
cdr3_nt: TGCGCCAGCAGCCTAATGACTAGACCGTCCGAGACCCAGTACTTC

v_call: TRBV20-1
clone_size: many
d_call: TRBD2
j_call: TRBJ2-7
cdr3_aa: CSASQLAGGGYEQYF
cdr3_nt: TGCAGTGCTAGTCAATTAGCGGGAGGGGGCTACGAGCAGTACTTC

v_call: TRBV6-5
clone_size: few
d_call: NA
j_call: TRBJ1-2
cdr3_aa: CASSYGESYGYTF
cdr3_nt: TGTGCCAGCAGTTACGGAGAAAGCTATGGCTACACCTTC

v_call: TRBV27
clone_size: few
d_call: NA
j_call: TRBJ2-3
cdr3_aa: CASSLPAPLNTQYF
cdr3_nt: TGTGCCAGCAGTTTACCGGCCCCCCTTAATACGCAGTATTTT

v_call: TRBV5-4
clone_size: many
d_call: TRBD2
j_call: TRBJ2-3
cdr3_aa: CASSLAGTSGRGIDTQYF
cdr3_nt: TGTGCCAGCAGCTTGGCCGGGACTAGCGGGAGAGGAATAGATACGCAGTATTTT

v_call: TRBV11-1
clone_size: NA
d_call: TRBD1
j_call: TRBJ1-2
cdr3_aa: CASSRARTGEPMISGYTF
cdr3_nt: TGTGCCAGCAGCCGTGCAAGGACAGGGGAGCCTATGATCTCGGGCTACACCTTC

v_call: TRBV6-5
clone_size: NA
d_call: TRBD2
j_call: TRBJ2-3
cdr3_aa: CASSYLPGLAGRTDTQYF
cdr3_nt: TGTGCCAGCAGTTACCTTCCCGGACTAGCAGGGAGGACAGATACGCAGTATTTT

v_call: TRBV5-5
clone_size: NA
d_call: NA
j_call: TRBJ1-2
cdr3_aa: CASSSWMDYGYTF
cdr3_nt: TGTGCCAGCAGCTCCTGGATGGACTATGGCTACACCTTC

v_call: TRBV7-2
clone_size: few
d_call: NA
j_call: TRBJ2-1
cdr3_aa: CASSDRSVSSYNEQFF
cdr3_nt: TGTGCCAGCAGCGACCGTAGCGTCAGCTCCTACAATGAGCAGTTCTTC

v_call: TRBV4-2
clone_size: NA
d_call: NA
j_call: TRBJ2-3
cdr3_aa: CASSQGFQWEPSTDTQYF
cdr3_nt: TGTGCCAGCAGCCAGGGATTTCAGTGGGAGCCCTCCACAGATACGCAGTATTTT